These 17 T cell receptor beta chains came from one sample sequenced in a study of response to subunit inactivated influenza vaccine. Each CDR3 protein gets one entry after TCRdb re-called the RT-PCR reads with MiXCR. Here the sample spans about 520,000 distinct CDR3 sequences, around 7.9% being singletons. The specimen comprised PBMCs from blood, sampled roughly 24 months after vaccination. The receptor source for this set is a man aged 45-69 years who received an inactivated influenza vaccine.

Turning to this clonotype: Just one base apart from a much larger clone, this may be a read error. The J gene is TRBJ2-7, the V gene TRBV29-1, with D possibly matching TRBD2 (6 bases). Per the germline V gene, CDR1 is SQVTM and CDR2 is ANQGSEA. This CDR3 comprises 11 residues. CDR3 region: CSVGLTYKQYF. The CDR3, as DNA: TGCAGCGTGGGACTTACCTACAAGCAGTACTTC.

This clonotype was detected only once. This could be a read error, since a much larger clone is one nucleotide away. The chain joins TRBV5-1 to TRBJ1-4; a possible D gene is TRBD1 (6 bases). This CDR3 contains 16 residues. Per germline, CDR1 SGHRS and CDR2 YFSETQ. The germline V and J ends were trimmed by 0 bases and 7 bases, with 16 bases remaining between them. In nucleotides, the CDR3 is TGCGCCAGCAGCTTGGTGGGGGCAGGGCCTAGTGAAAAACTGTTTTTT. This codes for CASSLVGAGPSEKLFF. The variable domain in full, with the rest retrieved from reference TRBV5-1 and TRBJ1-4, is KAGVTQTPRYLIKTRGQQVTLSCSPISGHRSVSWYQQTPGQGLQFLFEYFSETQRNKGNFPGRFSGRQFSNSRSEMNVSTLELGDSALYLCASSLVGAGPSEKLFFGSGTQLSVL.

This clonotype was seen a few times. The chain links TRBV12-3 or TRBV12-4 to TRBJ2-1; D possibly corresponds to TRBD2 (6 bases). Trimming removed 2 bases from V and 0 bases from J, with 14 bases in between. The CDR3 contains 17 residues. The CDR3 region is CASSLREATSSYNEQFF. DNA for the CDR3: TGTGCCAGCAGTTTAAGGGAGGCCACGAGCTCCTACAATGAGCAGTTCTTC.

This sequence joins TRBV18 and TRBJ2-3; 7 bases line up with TRBD1. CDR1 and CDR2 from the germline V gene are KGHSH and LQKENI. This CDR3 is 14 amino acids long. After removal of 0 bases from V and 8 bases from J, the junction contained 5 bases not matched to a gene. CDR3 protein: CASSPPQGLGTQYF. In DNA form, the CDR3 reads TGTGCCAGCTCACCACCACAGGGGCTAGGTACGCAGTATTTT.

This clonotype was seen repeatedly, ten times or more. A junction end diverges from the germline sequence, so it may reflect a read error. The chain carries TRBV28 and TRBJ2-7; TRBD1 agrees at 8 bases. Germline V gene lookup returns CDR1 MDHEN and CDR2 SYDVKM. This CDR3 comprises 12 residues. The CDR3, as DNA: TGTGCCAGCAGTTTATTAGGGGACAGGCTACGCTTC. This codes for CASSLLGDRLRF.

This clonotype was recorded a few times. The chain links TRBV6-2 or TRBV6-3 to TRBJ1-3; TRBD1 might be the D (5 bases). V dropped 2 bases and J dropped 0 bases, with 20 bases sitting between them. This CDR3 is built from 19 residues. CDR1 and CDR2 (germline): MNHEY, SVGEGT. The CDR3 loop reads CASSYGAGKTAYSGNTIYF. CDR3 nucleotide sequence: TGTGCCAGCAGTTACGGGGCAGGGAAGACTGCCTACTCTGGAAACACCATATATTTT.

This clonotype came up many times. The J gene is TRBJ1-5, the V gene TRBV29-1; D call uncertain. The CDR3 length is 13 residues. V lost 4 bases and J lost 0, with 7 bases in between. Germline assignment: CDR1 SQVTM and CDR2 ANQGSEA. This chain's CDR3 is CSVGSNSNQPQHF. DNA for the CDR3: TGCAGCGTTGGCAGTAATAGCAATCAGCCCCAGCATTTT. The complete variable domain, with remaining parts taken from reference TRBV29-1 and TRBJ1-5, reads SAVISQKPSRDICQRGTSLTIQCQVDSQVTMMFWYRQQPGQSLTLIATANQGSEATYESGFVIDKFPISRPNLTFSTLTVSNMSPEDSSIYLCSVGSNSNQPQHFGDGTRLSIL.

There are a few counts of this clonotype. The chain carries TRBV7-2 and TRBJ2-3, with no clear D. The germline V gene encodes CDR1 SGHTA and CDR2 FQGNSA. The V and J ends lost 2 bases and 0 bases respectively, with 9 bases between them. The CDR3 loop spans 15 amino acids. CDR3 amino acids: CASSLTYGSTDTQYF. In DNA form, the CDR3 reads TGTGCCAGCAGCTTAACGTACGGGAGCACAGATACGCAGTATTTT.

V and J are TRBV7-9 and TRBJ2-1, with D possibly matching TRBD1 (6 bases). Germline V gene sequence: CDR1 SEHNR, CDR2 FQNEAQ (reference sequence). Trimming took off 3 bases at V and 8 bases at J, with 14 bases between the two ends. CDR3 length equals 14 residues. CDR3 sequence: CASSLGASNYEQFF. DNA for the CDR3: TGTGCCAGCAGCTTGGGGGCTTCAAATTATGAGCAGTTCTTC.

This CDR3 is CASSQGPGLGPYNEQFF. The CDR3 DNA reads TGTGCCAGCAGCCAGGGCCCCGGACTAGGGCCCTACAATGAGCAGTTCTTC. The J gene is TRBJ2-1, the V gene TRBV14; 7 nucleotides align to TRBD2. The germline V gene has CDR1 SGHDN and CDR2 FVKESK. This CDR3 region has 17 residues. The J segment lost 2 bases and the V segment lost 3 bases, leaving 10 bases of the junction unmatched.

This clonotype was seen a handful of times. The chain recombines TRBV10-3 with TRBJ2-7, with D possibly matching TRBD2 (6 bases). CDR3 length: 15 amino acids. Per germline, CDR1 ENHRY and CDR2 SYGVKD. V shed 1 base and J shed 5 bases, with 15 bases lying between them. CDR3 in amino acids: CAISELSGRGNEQYF. The CDR3 region has the DNA TGTGCCATCAGTGAGTTATCCGGGAGAGGAAACGAGCAGTACTTC.

There are a few counts of this clonotype. The chain employs TRBV11-2 and TRBJ2-7, with D maybe TRBD2 (5 bases). V was pared by 5 bases and J by 1 base, with 18 bases between. Germline loops: CDR1 SGHAT, CDR2 FQNNGV. This CDR3 is built from 16 residues. The CDR3 nucleotides are TGTGCCAGCAGCGCACGCCCCCGGACTGCATCCTACGAGCAGTACTTC. Translating gives CASSARPRTASYEQYF.

This clonotype was detected only a few times. The chain has TRBV20-1 and TRBJ2-4, with D possibly being TRBD1 (5 bases). Germline CDR1 is DFQATT and CDR2 is SNEGSKA (reference sequence). The CDR3 loop spans 14 amino acids. Deletions cut 6 bases from V and 0 bases from J, with 12 bases between. CDR3 coding DNA: TGCAGTGCGGGGCGAGGTTTAGCCAAAAACATTCAGTACTTC. This codes for CSAGRGLAKNIQYF.

This clonotype was detected ten times or more. This rearrangement joins TRBV5-6 to TRBJ2-7; D is ambiguous. Germline CDR1 SGHDT, CDR2 YYEEEE. Between the trimmed V and J ends, which lost 2 bases and 3 bases, there was a span of 9 bases. This CDR3 contains 13 residues. Written as DNA, the CDR3 is TGTGCCAGCAGCTTAAGTATCCACTACGAGCAGTACTTC. Translation gives CASSLSIHYEQYF.

This clonotype was picked up many times. The chain joins TRBV29-1 to TRBJ2-7; tentatively, D is TRBD1 or TRBD2 (6 bases each). With 6 bases removed from V and 2 bases from J, the gap between germline ends came to 11 bases. There are 12 residues in the CDR3. Germline assignment: CDR1 SQVTM and CDR2 ANQGSEA. CDR3 nucleotides: TGCAGCGTGAGGGGGGATGCCTACGAGCAGTACTTC. Its translation: CSVRGDAYEQYF.

This clonotype has more than one count but fewer than ten. V and J are TRBV6-1 and TRBJ1-5, with D possibly being TRBD1 (6 bases). V lost 0 bases and J lost 1, with 13 bases in between. The CDR3 loop spans 17 amino acids. The germline gives CDR1 MNHNS, CDR2 SASEGT. CDR3 coding DNA: TGTGCCAGCAGTGAAGCGCTTAGGACAGTAAGCAATCAGCCCCAGCATTTT. This encodes CASSEALRTVSNQPQHF.

This chain uses TRBV11-2 with TRBJ1-1, with 7 nucleotides matching TRBD1. V dropped 4 bases and J dropped 2; count of bases not matched to a gene: 7. This CDR3 comprises 15 residues. Per germline, CDR1 SGHAT and CDR2 FQNNGV. The DNA for the CDR3 is TGTGCCAGCAGCTCCATACAGGGGAGTAACACTGAAGCTTTCTTT. Translation: CASSSIQGSNTEAFF.